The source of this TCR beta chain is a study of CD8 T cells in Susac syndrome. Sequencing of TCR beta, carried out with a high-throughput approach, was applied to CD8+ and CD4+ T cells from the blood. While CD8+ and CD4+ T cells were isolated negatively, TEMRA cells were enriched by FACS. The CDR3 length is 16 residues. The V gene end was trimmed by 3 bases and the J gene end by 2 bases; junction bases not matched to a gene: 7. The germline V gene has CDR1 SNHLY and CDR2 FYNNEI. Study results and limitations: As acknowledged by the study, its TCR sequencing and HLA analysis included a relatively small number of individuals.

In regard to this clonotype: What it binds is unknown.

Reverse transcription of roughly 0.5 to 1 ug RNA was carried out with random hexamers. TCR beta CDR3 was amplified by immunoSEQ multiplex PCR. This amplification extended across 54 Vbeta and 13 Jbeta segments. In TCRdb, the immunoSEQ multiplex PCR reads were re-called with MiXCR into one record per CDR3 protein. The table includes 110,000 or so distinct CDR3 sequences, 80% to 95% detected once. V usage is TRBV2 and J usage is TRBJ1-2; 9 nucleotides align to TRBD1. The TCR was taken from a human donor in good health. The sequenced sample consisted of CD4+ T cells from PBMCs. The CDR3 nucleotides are TGTGCCAGCAGTGAGGGACAGGGACACTACAACTATGGCTACACCTTC. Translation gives CASSEGQGHYNYGYTF.